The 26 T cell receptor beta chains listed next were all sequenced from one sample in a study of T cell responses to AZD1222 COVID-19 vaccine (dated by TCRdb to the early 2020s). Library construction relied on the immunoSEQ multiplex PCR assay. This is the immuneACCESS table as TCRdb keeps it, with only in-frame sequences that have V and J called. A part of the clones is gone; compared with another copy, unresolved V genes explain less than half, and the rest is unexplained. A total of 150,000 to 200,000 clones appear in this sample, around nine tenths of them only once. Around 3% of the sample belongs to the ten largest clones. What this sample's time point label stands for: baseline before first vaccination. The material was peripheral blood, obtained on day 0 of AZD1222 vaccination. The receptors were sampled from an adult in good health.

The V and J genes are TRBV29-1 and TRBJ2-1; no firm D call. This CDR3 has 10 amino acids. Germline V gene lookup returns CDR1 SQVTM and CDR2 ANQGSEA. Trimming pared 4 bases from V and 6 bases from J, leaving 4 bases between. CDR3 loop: CSVGLNEQFF. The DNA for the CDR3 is TGCAGCGTTGGTCTCAATGAGCAGTTCTTC.

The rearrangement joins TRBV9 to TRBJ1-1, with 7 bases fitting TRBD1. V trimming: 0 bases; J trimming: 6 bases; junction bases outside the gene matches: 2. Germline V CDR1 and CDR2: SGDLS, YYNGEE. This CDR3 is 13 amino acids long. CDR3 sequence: CASSVGTGAEAFF. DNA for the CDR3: TGTGCCAGCAGCGTAGGAACAGGGGCTGAAGCTTTCTTT.

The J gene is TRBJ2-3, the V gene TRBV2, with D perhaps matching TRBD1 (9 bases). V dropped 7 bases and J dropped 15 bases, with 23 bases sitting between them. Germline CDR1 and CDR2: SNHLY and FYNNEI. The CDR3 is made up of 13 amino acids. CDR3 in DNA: TGTGCCAGCACCTCGGGGGGGACAGGGAGGCAATATTTT. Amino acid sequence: CASTSGGTGRQYF. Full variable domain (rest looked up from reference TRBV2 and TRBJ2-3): EPEVTQTPSHQVTQMGQEVILRCVPISNHLYFYWYRQILGQKVEFLVSFYNNEISEKSEIFDDQFSVERPDGSNFTLKIRSTKLEDSAMYFCASTSGGTGRQYFGPGTRLTVL.

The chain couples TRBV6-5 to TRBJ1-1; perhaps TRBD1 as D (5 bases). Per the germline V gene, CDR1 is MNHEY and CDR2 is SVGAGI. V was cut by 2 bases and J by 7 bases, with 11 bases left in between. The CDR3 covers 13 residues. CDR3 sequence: CASSYVQGSEAFF. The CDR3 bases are TGTGCCAGCAGTTACGTGCAGGGAAGTGAAGCTTTCTTT.

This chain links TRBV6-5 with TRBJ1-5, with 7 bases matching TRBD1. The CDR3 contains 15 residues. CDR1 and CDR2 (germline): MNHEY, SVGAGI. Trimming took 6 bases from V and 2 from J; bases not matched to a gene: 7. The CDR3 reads CASRGLQGRNQPQHF. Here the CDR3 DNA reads TGTGCCAGCAGGGGGCTACAGGGGCGCAATCAGCCCCAGCATTTT.

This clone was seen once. The CDR3 nucleotides are TGTGCCAGCAGCTTGACAGCGGACTCCTACAATGAGCAGTTCTTC. This sequence encodes CASSLTADSYNEQFF. This chain joins TRBV5-4 and TRBJ2-1; TRBD2 might be the D (5 bases). The V gene lost 1 base and the J gene lost 0 bases, with 8 bases spanning the gap. The CDR3 loop spans 15 amino acids. Germline V gene data show CDR1 as SGHNT and CDR2 as YYREEE (reference sequence).

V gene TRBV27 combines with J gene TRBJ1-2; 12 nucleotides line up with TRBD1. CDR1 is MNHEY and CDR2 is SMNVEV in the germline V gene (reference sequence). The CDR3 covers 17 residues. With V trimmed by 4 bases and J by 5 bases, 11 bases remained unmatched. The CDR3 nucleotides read TGTGCCAGCAGTTCGATGGGGACAGGGGGCTATCTGTATGGCTACACCTTC. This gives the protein CASSSMGTGGYLYGYTF.

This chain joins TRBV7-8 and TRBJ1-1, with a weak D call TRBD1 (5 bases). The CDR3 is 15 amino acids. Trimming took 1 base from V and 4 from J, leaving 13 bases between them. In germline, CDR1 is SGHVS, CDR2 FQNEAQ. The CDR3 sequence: CASSLGDPSLTEAFF. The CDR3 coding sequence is TGTGCCAGCAGCTTAGGGGACCCCTCCCTCACTGAAGCTTTCTTT.

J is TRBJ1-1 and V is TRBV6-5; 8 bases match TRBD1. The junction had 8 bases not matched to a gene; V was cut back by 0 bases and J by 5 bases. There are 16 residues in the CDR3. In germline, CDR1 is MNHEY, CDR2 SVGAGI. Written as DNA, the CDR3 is TGTGCCAGCAGTTACTCTTTGGACAGGGAAGAGACTGAAGCTTTCTTT. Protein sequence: CASSYSLDREETEAFF.

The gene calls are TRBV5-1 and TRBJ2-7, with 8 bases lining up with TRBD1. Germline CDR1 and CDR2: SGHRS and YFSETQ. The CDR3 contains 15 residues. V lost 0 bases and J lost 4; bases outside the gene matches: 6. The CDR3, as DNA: TGCGCCAGCAGCTTGGGGCCAGGGGGCGCGTACGAGCAGTACTTC. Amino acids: CASSLGPGGAYEQYF.

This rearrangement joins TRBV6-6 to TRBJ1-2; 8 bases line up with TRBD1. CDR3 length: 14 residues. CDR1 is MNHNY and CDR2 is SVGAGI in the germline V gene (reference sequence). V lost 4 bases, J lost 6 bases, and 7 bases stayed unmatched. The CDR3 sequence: CASSLTGERDGYTF. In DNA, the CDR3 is TGTGCCAGCAGTTTGACAGGGGAACGGGATGGCTACACCTTC.

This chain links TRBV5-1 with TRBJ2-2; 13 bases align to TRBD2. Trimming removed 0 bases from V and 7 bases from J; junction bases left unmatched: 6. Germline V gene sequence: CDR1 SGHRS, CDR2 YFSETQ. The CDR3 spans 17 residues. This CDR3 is CASSLELAGGPSGELFF. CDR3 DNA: TGCGCCAGCAGCTTGGAACTAGCGGGAGGGCCGAGCGGGGAGCTGTTTTTT.

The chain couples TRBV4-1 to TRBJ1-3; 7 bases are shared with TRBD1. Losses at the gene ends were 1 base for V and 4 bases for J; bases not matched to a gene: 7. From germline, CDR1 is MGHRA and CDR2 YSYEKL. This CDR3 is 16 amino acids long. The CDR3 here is CASSQGEGARGNTIYF. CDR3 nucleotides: TGCGCCAGCAGCCAAGGAGAGGGGGCAAGGGGAAACACCATATATTTT.

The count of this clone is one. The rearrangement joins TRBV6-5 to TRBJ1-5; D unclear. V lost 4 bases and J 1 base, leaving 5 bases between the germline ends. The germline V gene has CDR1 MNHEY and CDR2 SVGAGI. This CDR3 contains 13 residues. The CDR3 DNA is TGTGCCAGCAGTTTGGGCAGCAATCAGCCCCAGCATTTT. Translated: CASSLGSNQPQHF.

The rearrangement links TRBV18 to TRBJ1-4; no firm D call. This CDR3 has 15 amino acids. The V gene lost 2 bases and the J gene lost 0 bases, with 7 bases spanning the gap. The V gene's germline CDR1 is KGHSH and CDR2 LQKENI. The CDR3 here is CASSPSQATNEKLFF. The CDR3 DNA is TGTGCCAGCTCACCAAGCCAAGCAACTAATGAAAAACTGTTTTTT.

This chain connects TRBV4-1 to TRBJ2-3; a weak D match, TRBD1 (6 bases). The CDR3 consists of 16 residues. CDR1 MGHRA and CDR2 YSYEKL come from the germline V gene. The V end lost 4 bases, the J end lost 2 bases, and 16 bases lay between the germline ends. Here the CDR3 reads CASSPQGTGNTDTQYF. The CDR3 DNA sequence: TGCGCCAGCAGCCCACAGGGAACAGGAAACACAGATACGCAGTATTTT.

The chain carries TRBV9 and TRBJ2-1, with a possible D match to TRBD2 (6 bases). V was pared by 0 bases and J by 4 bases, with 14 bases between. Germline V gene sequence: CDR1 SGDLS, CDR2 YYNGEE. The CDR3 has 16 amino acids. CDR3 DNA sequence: TGTGCCAGCAGCGTAGGGTCTAGCGAGACTTACAATGAGCAGTTCTTC. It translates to CASSVGSSETYNEQFF.

Written as DNA, the CDR3 is TGTGCCAGCTCACCTGGACAGGGCGGCCCCGGGGAGCTGTTTTTT. Protein: CASSPGQGGPGELFF. The V and J genes are TRBV18 and TRBJ2-2, with 8 bases that match TRBD1. V shed 3 bases and J 6 bases; nucleotides not matched to a gene: 6. Germline CDR1 KGHSH, CDR2 LQKENI. The CDR3 is 15 residues long.

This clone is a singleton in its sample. DNA for the CDR3: TGTGCCAGCAGTTTCAGCAGGGGGACTAATTCACCCCTCCACTTT. Amino acids: CASSFSRGTNSPLHF. J is TRBJ1-6 and V is TRBV27, with TRBD1 matching 7 bases. This CDR3 is 15 amino acids long. The germline gives CDR1 MNHEY, CDR2 SMNVEV (reference sequence). V shed 3 bases and J 6 bases; nucleotides not matched to a gene: 5.

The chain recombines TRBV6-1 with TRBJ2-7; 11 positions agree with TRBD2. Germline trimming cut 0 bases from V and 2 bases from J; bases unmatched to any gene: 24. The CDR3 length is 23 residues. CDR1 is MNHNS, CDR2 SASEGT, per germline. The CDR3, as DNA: TGTGCCAGCAGTGAAGCTTCAGGGTCTGGGGCAGCTAGACTAGCGGGAACCCCCTACGAGCAGTACTTC. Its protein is CASSEASGSGAARLAGTPYEQYF.

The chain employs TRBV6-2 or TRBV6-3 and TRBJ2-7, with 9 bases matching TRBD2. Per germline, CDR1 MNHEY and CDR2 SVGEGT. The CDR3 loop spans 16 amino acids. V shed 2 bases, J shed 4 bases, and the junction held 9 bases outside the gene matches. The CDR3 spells CASSYDKAGGQYEQYF. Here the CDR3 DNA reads TGTGCCAGCAGTTACGACAAGGCGGGAGGGCAATACGAGCAGTACTTC.

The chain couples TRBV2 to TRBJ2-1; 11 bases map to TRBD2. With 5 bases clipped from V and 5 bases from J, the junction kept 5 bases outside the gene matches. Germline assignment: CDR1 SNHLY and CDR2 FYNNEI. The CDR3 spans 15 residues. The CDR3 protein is CASSPSGRIDNEQFF. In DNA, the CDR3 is TGTGCCAGCAGTCCTAGCGGGAGGATCGACAATGAGCAGTTCTTC.

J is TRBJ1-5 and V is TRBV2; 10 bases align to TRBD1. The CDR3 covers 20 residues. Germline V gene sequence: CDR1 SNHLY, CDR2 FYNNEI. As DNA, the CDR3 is TGTCGAAGTTGGGGACAGGGGCAGAGGTTAGGGGGGCATAGCAATCAGCCCCAGCATTTT. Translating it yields CRSWGQGQRLGGHSNQPQHF.

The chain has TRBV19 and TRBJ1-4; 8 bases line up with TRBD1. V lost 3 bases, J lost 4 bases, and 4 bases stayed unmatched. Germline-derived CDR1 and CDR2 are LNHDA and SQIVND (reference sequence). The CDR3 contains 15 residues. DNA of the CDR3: TGTGCCAGTAGTATGAAGGACAGGGTTAATGAAAAACTGTTTTTT. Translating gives CASSMKDRVNEKLFF.

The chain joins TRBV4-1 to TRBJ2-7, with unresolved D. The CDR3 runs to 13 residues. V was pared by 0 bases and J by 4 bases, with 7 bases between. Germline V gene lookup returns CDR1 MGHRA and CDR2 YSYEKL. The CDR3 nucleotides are TGCGCCAGCAGCCAAGATAGACCATACGAGCAGTACTTC. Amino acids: CASSQDRPYEQYF.

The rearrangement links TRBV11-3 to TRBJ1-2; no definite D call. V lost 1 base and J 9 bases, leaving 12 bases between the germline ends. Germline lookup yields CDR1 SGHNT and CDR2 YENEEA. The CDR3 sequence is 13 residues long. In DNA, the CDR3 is TGTGCCAGCAGCTTAGGGACTGAGTCGAGCTACACCTTC. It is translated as CASSLGTESSYTF.